Given below is one TCR beta chain in context. Its antigen remains unidentified. Trimming pared 7 bases from V and 3 bases from J, leaving 12 bases between. CDR1 SNHLY and CDR2 FYNNEI come from the germline V gene. The CDR3 spans 13 residues. The sample originates from a study of T-cell memory formation after mild COVID-19. Study overall: Clusters of TCRs were largely donor specific.

Study outcomes and limitations: Pre-infection memory showed some responding clones, and this suggested that cross-reactive memory joined. Contracting CD4+ clones were located mainly in CM and EM, and CD8+ clones in EMRA.

Constant-segment primers served in 5'RACE that generated TCR alpha and TCR beta cDNA libraries bearing sample barcodes and UMIs. TCRdb fed the 5' RACE reads into MiXCR, producing one record per CDR3 protein. The table lists a few hundred thousand distinct CDR3 sequences, about 24% of them singletons, with around 8.8% in the top ten. The clonotype was recovered from an adult woman who had mild COVID-19 (a few samples of this study predate the infection). Cell type and time point are not known. The genes are TRBV2 and TRBJ1-1; D unresolved. The sample comprised PBMCs or a T cell subset sorted from them (not recorded which). CDR3 sequence: CASTEGADTEAFF. In nucleotides, the CDR3 is TGTGCCAGCACTGAGGGCGCGGACACTGAAGCTTTCTTT.